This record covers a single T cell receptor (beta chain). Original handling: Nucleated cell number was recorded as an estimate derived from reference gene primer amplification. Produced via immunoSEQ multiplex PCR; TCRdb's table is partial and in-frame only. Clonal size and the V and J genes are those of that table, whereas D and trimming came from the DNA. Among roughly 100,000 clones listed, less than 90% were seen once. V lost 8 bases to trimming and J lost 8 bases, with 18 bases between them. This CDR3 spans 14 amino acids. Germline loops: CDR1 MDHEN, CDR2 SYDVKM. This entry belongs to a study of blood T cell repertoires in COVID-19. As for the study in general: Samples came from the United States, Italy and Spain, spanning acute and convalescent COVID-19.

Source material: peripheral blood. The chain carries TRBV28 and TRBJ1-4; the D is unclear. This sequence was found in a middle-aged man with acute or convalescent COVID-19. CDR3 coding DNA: TGTGCCAGCGCGGTGAAAAGGGAGAACGAAAAACTGTTTTTT. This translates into CASAVKRENEKLFF.